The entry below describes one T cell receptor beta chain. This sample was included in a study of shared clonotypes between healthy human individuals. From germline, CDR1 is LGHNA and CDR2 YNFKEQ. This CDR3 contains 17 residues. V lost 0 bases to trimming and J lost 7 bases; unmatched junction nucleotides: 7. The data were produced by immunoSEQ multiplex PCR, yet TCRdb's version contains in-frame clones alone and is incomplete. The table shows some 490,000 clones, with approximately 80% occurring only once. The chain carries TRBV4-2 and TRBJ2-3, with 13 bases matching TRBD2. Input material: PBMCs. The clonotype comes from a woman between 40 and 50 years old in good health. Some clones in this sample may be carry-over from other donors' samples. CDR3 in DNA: TGTGCCAGCAGCCAAGAAGGACTAGCGGGAGTTCGGAATACGCAGTATTTT. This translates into CASSQEGLAGVRNTQYF.